This T cell receptor beta chain was retrieved from a study of lymphopenia after photon versus proton radiotherapy. Trimming took 6 bases from V and 5 from J, leaving 13 bases between them. CDR1 MNHEY and CDR2 SVGAGI come from the germline V gene. The CDR3 covers 13 residues. Study outcomes and limitations: Post-nadir TCR diversity decline inversely tracked overall survival among those who died. Photon-treated patients lost naive T cells and TCR diversity; proton-treated stayed stable. Post-nadir diversity loss with photons came from oligoclonal expansion, particularly CD8+ Temra cells.

Profiling relied on immunoSEQ multiplex PCR, and the TCRdb table lists in-frame clones only, not all of them. The sample lists 35,000 to 50,000 clones, 92% occurring once. This clone was seen more than once but under ten times. Its target is unknown. The sample was peripheral blood, taken from a patient treated with photon-based radiotherapy. V gene TRBV6-5 combines with J gene TRBJ1-1; the D is unclear. The receptor's source is a man aged 55 to 70 with cholangiocarcinoma. The DNA of the CDR3 is TGTGCCAGCAGCCCCCCGGGTCGGACTGAAGCTTTCTTT. Translating gives CASSPPGRTEAFF.